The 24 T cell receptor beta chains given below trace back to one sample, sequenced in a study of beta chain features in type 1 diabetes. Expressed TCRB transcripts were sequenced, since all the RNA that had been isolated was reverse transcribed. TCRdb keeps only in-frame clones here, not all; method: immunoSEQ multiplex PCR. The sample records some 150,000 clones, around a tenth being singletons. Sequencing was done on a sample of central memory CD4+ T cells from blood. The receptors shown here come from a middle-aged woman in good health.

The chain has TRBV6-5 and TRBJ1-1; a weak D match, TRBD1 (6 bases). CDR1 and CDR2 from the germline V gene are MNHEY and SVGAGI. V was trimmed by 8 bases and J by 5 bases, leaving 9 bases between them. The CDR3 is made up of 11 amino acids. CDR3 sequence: CASSRGTEAFF. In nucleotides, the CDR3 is TGTGCCAGCTCTAGGGGGACTGAAGCTTTCTTT.

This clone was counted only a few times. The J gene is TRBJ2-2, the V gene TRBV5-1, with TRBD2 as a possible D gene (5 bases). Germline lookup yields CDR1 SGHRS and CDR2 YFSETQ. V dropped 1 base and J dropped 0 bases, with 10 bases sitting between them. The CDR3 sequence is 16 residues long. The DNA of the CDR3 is TGCGCCAGCAGCTTGTCAAGCGGCCCGAACACCGGGGAGCTGTTTTTT. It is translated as CASSLSSGPNTGELFF.

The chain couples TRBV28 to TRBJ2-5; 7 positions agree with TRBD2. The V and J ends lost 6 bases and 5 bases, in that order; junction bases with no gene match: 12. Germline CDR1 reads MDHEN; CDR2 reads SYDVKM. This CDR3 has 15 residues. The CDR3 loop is CASSSAPGGRETQYF. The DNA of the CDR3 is TGTGCCAGCAGCTCTGCTCCCGGGGGGAGGGAGACCCAGTACTTC. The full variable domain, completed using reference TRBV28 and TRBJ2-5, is DVKVTQSSRYLVKRTGEKVFLECVQDMDHENMFWYRQDPGLGLRLIYFSYDVKMKEKGDIPEGYSVSREKKERFSLILESASTNQTSMYLCASSSAPGGRETQYFGPGTRLLVL.

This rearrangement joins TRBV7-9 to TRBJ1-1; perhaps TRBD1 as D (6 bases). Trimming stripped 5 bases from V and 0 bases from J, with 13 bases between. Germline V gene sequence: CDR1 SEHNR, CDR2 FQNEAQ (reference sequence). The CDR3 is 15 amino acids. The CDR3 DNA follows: TGTGCCAGCAGCCCGCAGGGGCCCATGAACACTGAAGCTTTCTTT. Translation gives CASSPQGPMNTEAFF.

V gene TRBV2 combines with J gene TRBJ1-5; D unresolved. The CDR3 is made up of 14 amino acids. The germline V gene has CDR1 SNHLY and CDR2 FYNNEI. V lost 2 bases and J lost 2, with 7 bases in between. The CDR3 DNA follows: TGTGCCAGCAGTGAACGCACAGGCAATCAGCCCCAGCATTTT. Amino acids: CASSERTGNQPQHF.

As DNA, the CDR3 is TGCGCCAGCAGCTTACAGGGGGCTCCAAACTATGGCTACACCTTC. Residues: CASSLQGAPNYGYTF. This chain connects TRBV5-1 to TRBJ1-2; 9 bases are a match to TRBD1. The germline gives CDR1 SGHRS, CDR2 YFSETQ. After removal of 2 bases from V and 2 bases from J, the junction contained 4 bases not matched to a gene. There are 15 residues in the CDR3. The full variable domain, its missing parts supplied by reference TRBV5-1 and TRBJ1-2, is KAGVTQTPRYLIKTRGQQVTLSCSPISGHRSVSWYQQTPGQGLQFLFEYFSETQRNKGNFPGRFSGRQFSNSRSEMNVSTLELGDSALYLCASSLQGAPNYGYTFGSGTRLTVV.

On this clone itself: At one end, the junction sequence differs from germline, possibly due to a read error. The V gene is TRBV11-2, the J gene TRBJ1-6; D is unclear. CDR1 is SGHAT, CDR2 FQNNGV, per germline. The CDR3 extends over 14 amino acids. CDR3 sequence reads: CASSLGGINSPLHF. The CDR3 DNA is TGTGCCAGCAGTTTAGGAGGGATTAATTCACCCCTCCACTTT.

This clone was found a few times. CDR3 bases: TGTGCCAGCAGTGGACAGGAACTATCCGTCGGCACTGAAGCTTTCTTT. Encoded protein: CASSGQELSVGTEAFF. The chain combines TRBV2 with TRBJ1-1; D might be TRBD1 (6 bases). The CDR3 totals 16 residues. CDR1 and CDR2 (germline): SNHLY, FYNNEI. V dropped 4 bases and J dropped 4 bases, with 19 bases sitting between them. The full variable domain, its missing parts supplied by reference TRBV2 and TRBJ1-1, is EPEVTQTPSHQVTQMGQEVILRCVPISNHLYFYWYRQILGQKVEFLVSFYNNEISEKSEIFDDQFSVERPDGSNFTLKIRSTKLEDSAMYFCASSGQELSVGTEAFFGQGTRLTVV.

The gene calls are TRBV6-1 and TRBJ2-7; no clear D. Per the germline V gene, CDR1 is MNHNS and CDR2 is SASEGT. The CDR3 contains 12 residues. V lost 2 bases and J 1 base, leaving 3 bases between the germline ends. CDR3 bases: TGTGCCAGCAGTGAATATTCCTACGAGCAGTACTTC. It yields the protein CASSEYSYEQYF.

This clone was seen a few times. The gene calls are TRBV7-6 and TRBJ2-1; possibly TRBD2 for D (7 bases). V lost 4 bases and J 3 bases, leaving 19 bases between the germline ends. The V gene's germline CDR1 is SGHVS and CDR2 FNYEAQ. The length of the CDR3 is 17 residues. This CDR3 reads CASSSQPAGAGYNEQFF. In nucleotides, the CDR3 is TGTGCCAGCAGCTCACAACCCGCGGGGGCGGGCTACAATGAGCAGTTCTTC.

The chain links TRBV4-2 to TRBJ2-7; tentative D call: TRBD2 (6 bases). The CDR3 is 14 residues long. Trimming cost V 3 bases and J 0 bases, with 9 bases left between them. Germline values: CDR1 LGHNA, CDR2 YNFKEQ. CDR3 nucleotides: TGTGCCAGCAGCCAGGGAGGCGGCTCCTACGAGCAGTACTTC. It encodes CASSQGGGSYEQYF.

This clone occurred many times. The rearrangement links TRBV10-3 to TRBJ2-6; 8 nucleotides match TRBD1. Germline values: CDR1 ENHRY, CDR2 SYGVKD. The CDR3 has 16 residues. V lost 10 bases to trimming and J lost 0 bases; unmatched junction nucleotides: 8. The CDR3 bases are TGTGCCACGACAGGACAGGGAAGCTCTGGGGCCAACGTCCTGACTTTC. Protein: CATTGQGSSGANVLTF.

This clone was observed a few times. CDR3 DNA sequence: TGTGCCAGCAGTGAAAGGGGACAGGGACCCAATGAGCAGTTCTTC. It translates to CASSERGQGPNEQFF. The chain employs TRBV2 and TRBJ2-1; 9 bases are a match to TRBD1. This CDR3 region has 15 residues. The V gene end was trimmed by 2 bases and the J gene end by 6 bases; junction bases not matched to a gene: 5. In germline, CDR1 is SNHLY, CDR2 FYNNEI.

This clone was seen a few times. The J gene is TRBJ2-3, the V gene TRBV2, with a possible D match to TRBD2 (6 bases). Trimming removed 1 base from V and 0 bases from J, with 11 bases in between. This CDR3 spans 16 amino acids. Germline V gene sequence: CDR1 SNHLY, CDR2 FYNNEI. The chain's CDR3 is CASSEGWGDSTDTQYF. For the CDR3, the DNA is TGTGCCAGCAGTGAAGGATGGGGGGACAGCACAGATACGCAGTATTTT.

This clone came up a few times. This chain's CDR3 is CSVEGQGGYEQYF. The CDR3 nucleotides are TGCAGCGTTGAGGGCCAGGGTGGCTACGAGCAGTACTTC. The chain couples TRBV29-1 to TRBJ2-5; possibly TRBD1 for D (5 bases). The DNA end is more similar to TRBJ2-7, so the J call may be wrong. From germline, CDR1 is SQVTM and CDR2 ANQGSEA. The CDR3 is 13 amino acids.

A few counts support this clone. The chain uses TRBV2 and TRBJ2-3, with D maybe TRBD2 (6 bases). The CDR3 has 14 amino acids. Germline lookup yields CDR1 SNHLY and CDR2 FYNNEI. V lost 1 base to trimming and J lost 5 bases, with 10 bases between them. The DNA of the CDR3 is TGTGCCAGCAGTGAAGTTGGACTAAGAGATACGCAGTATTTT. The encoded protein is CASSEVGLRDTQYF.

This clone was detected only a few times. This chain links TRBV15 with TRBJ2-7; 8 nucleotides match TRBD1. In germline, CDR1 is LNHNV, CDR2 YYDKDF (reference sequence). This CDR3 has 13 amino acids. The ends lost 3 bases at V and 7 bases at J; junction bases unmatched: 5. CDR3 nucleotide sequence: TGTGCCACCAGCAGCCAGGGGGCGGGGGAGCAGTACTTC. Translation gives CATSSQGAGEQYF. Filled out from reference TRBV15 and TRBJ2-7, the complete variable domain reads DAMVIQNPRYQVTQFGKPVTLSCSQTLNHNVMYWYQQKSSQAPKLLFHYYDKDFNNEADTPDNFQSRRPNTSFCFLDIRSPGLGDTAMYLCATSSQGAGEQYFGPGTRLTVT.

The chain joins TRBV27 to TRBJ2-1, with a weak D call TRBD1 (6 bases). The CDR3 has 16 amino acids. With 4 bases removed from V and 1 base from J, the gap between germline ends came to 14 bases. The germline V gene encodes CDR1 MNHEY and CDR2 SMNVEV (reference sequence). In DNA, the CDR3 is TGTGCCAGCAGTTCCGGAGGTAGGGGGTCCTACAATGAGCAGTTCTTC. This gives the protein CASSSGGRGSYNEQFF.

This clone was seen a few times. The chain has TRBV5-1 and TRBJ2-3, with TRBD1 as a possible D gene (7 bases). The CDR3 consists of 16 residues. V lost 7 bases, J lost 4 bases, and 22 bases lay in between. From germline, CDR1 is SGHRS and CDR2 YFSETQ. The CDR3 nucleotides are TGCGCCAGCTCGTCAGGGGGGAAGTCGGGGGCAGATACGCAGTATTTT. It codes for CASSSGGKSGADTQYF.

The DNA of the CDR3 is TGCGCCAGCAGCCAAGGGGAGTCCCTGGCGGGCTACACCTTC. It translates to CASSQGESLAGYTF. V usage is TRBV4-3 and J usage is TRBJ1-2; D is uncertain. There are 14 residues in the CDR3. Germline CDR1 and CDR2: LGHNA and YSLEER. Trimming left V 1 base short and J 8 bases short, with 14 bases between.

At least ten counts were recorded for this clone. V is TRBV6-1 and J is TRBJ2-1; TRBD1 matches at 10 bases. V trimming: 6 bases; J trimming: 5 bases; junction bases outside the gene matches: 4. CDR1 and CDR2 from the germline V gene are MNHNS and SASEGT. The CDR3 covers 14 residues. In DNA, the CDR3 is TGTGCCAGCAGGGGACAGGGGTCTCACAATGAGCAGTTCTTC. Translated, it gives CASRGQGSHNEQFF.

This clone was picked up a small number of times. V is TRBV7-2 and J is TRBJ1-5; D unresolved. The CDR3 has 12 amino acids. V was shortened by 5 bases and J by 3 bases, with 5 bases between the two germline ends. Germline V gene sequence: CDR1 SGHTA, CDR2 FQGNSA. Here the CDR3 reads CASSPFNQPQHF. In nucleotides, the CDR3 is TGTGCCAGCAGCCCCTTCAATCAGCCCCAGCATTTT.

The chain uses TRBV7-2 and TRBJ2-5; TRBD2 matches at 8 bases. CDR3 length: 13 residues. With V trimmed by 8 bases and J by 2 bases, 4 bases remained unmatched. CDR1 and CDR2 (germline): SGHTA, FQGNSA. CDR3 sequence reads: CASQLAAQETQYF. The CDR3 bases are TGTGCCAGCCAACTAGCGGCTCAAGAGACCCAGTACTTC.

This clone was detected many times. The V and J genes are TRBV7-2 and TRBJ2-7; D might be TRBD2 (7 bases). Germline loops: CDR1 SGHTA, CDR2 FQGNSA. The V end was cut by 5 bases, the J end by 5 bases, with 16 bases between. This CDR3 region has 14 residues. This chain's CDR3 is CASSPQRGGHEQYF. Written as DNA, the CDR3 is TGTGCCAGCAGCCCTCAAAGGGGGGGCCACGAGCAGTACTTC.